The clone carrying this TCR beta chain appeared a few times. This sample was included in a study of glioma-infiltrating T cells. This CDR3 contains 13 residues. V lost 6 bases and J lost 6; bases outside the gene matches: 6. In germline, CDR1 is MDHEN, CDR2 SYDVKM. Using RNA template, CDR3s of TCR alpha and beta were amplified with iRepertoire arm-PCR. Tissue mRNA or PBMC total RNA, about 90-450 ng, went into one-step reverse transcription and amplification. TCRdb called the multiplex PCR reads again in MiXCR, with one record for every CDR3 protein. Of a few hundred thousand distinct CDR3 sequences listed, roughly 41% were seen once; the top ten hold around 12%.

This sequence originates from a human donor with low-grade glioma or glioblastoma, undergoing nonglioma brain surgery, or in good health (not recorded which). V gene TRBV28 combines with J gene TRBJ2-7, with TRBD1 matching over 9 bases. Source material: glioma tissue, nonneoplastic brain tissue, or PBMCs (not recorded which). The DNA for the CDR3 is TGTGCCAGCAGGTGGACAGGGGTGCGCGAGCAGTACTTC. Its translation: CASRWTGVREQYF.